The rows below give T cell receptor beta chains drawn from one sample of a study of cytomegalovirus exposure and HLA in healthy donors. Assay used: immunoSEQ multiplex PCR; TCRdb lists only in-frame clones, some missing. The data hold roughly 150,000 clones, with approximately 81% observed a single time. Sequencing was performed on PBMCs. The receptors were sampled from a boy aged 2 to 10 in good health and CMV-seronegative. Both conserved end residues are part of each CDR3. D genes are given only for firm matches.

V: TRBV6-1; D: TRBD2; CDR3: CASSASSGGAAYNEQFF
V: TRBV6-4; D: .; CDR3: CASSDPYCRFATNEKLFF
V: TRBV6-4; D: TRBD1; CDR3: CASSEQGADTGELFF
V: TRBV27; D: .; CDR3: CASSRVEMTEAFF
V: TRBV4-2; D: .; CDR3: CASSQGAEGYTF
V: TRBV7-2; D: TRBD1; CDR3: CASSLPGQPQETQYF
V: TRBV27; D: .; CDR3: CASRARWASLETQYF
V: TRBV14; D: .; CDR3: CASSQELGGALGVGYTF
V: TRBV5-1; D: TRBD2; CDR3: CASSLGRLAGADEQYF
V: TRBV28; D: TRBD1; CDR3: CASSPQGAMTDTQYF
V: TRBV11-2; D: TRBD2; CDR3: CASSPLSGRAFYEQFF
V: TRBV5-6; D: .; CDR3: CASIRRYSPLHF
V: TRBV6-6; D: .; CDR3: CASSSTGLSGNTIYF
V: TRBV4-1; D: .; CDR3: CASSPQGGNTEAFF
V: TRBV9; D: TRBD1; CDR3: CASSPIHRGNYGYTF
V: TRBV5-1; D: TRBD1; CDR3: CASSLTGGSYNEQFF
V: TRBV2; D: TRBD1; CDR3: CASWTGIEGPEAFF
V: TRBV9; D: TRBD1; CDR3: CASSGGTGSGNTIYF
V: TRBV2; D: TRBD2; CDR3: CASSESVTSGGNQETQYF
V: TRBV6-5; D: .; CDR3: CASSSWDFTYTDTQYF
V: TRBV5-1; D: TRBD2; CDR3: CASSLDMAGVLADTQYF
V: TRBV5-1; D: .; CDR3: CASSLTVNTEAFF
V: TRBV10-2; D: .; CDR3: CASSEGGPQLGQYF
V: TRBV28; D: TRBD2; CDR3: CASSLFGGAPNEQFF
V: TRBV4-1; D: TRBD1; CDR3: CASSPGQGEQPQHF
V: TRBV30; D: .; CDR3: CAWSPTHRYYEQYF
V: TRBV11-2; D: .; CDR3: CASSQWAMKTQYF
V: TRBV6-6; D: .; CDR3: CASRQNTEAFF
V: TRBV6-1; D: TRBD2; CDR3: CASSEGQRGTDTQYF
V: TRBV9; D: TRBD2; CDR3: CASSAETSGYTDTQYF
V: TRBV29-1; D: TRBD1; CDR3: CSVSGTATNEKLFF
V: TRBV7-9; D: .; CDR3: CASSQGRDNSPLHF
V: TRBV25-1; D: TRBD1; CDR3: CASSESAGGSQPQHF
V: TRBV15; D: .; CDR3: CATSRDRTANTEAFF
V: TRBV27; D: TRBD1; CDR3: CASSFKGALNTGELFF
V: TRBV7-9; D: .; CDR3: CASSLPSAGGNTEAFF
V: TRBV9; D: .; CDR3: CASSPNRALAKNIQYF
V: TRBV4-2; D: .; CDR3: CASSQPTGLGSGANVLTF
V: TRBV7-9; D: TRBD2; CDR3: CASSHRRLAGGGQETQYF
V: TRBV5-6; D: .; CDR3: CASSLKAGINQPQHF
V: TRBV5-6; D: TRBD2; CDR3: CASSYLAGGAYNEQFF
V: TRBV5-6; D: TRBD1; CDR3: CASSRRGTGSIGSYNEQFF
V: TRBV6-1; D: TRBD1; CDR3: CASSSRQGGNQPQHF
V: TRBV2; D: .; CDR3: CASRLTGSSYEQYF
V: TRBV2; D: TRBD2; CDR3: CASSYSGTSGGVKETQYF
V: TRBV9; D: .; CDR3: CASSVGPYNEQFF
V: TRBV30; D: .; CDR3: CAWSVGHQTGELFF
V: TRBV2; D: .; CDR3: CASRQRRGTDTQYF